This TCR beta chain is from a study of blood T cell repertoires in COVID-19. Study-wide background: Both acute and convalescent COVID-19 samples were obtained from the United States, Italy and Spain. Nucleic acid was either cDNA or gDNA, and it came from T cells, B-cell-depleted T cells, or PBMCs.

Per germline, CDR1 SGHRS and CDR2 YFSETQ. V gave up 6 bases and J gave up 8 bases, with 15 bases separating them. The CDR3 has 13 residues. TCRdb keeps only in-frame clones here, not all; method: immunoSEQ multiplex PCR. Among tens of thousands of clones listed, roughly 76% were seen once. This TCR was sampled from an elderly woman with acute or convalescent COVID-19. This chain connects TRBV5-1 to TRBJ2-1, with D possibly being TRBD2 (5 bases). Sequences were obtained from peripheral blood. In DNA form, the CDR3 reads TGCGCCAGCATCCCTTCGGCGGGTCATGAGCAGTTCTTC. Protein sequence: CASIPSAGHEQFF.